The clone carrying this T cell receptor (beta chain) turned up a few times. Its cognate antigen is unknown. The sample belongs to a study of T-cell memory formation after mild COVID-19. In the study overall: For the most part, TCR clusters were specific to one donor.

Study findings and constraints: Balance between CD4 and CD8 was seen in clones contracting day 15 to 85, and a CD4+ lean was seen in later expanders. Researchers report contracting CD4+ clones mostly in CM and EM, with CD8+ clones in EMRA.

CDR3 length: 16 residues. Germline-derived CDR1 and CDR2 are SGHVS and FQNEAQ. The V end was cut by 2 bases, the J end by 0 bases, with 11 bases between. MiXCR, applied by TCRdb to the 5' RACE reads, yields one record per CDR3 protein. This table has over 150,000 distinct CDR3 sequences, around a fifth appearing once. This sequence originates from an adult woman who had mild COVID-19 (a few samples of this study predate the infection). Cell type and time point are not known. The material sequenced was PBMCs or a T cell subset sorted from them (not recorded which). The rearrangement uses TRBV7-8 and TRBJ1-3; D remains unclear. The chain's CDR3 is CASSLFEGFSGNTIYF. The CDR3 bases are TGTGCCAGCAGCTTATTTGAGGGATTCTCTGGAAACACCATATATTTT.